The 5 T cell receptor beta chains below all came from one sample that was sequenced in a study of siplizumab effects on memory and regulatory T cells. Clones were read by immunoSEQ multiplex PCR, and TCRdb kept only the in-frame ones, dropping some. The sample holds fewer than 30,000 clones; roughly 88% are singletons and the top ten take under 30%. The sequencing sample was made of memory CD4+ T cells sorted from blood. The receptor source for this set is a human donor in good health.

The CDR3 nucleotides are TGCGCCAGCAGCCAAGTGGTGAGCTTAGATACGCAGTATTTT. It is translated as CASSQVVSLDTQYF. The J gene is TRBJ2-3, the V gene TRBV4-1; no clear D gene. V was trimmed by 1 base and J by 5 bases, leaving 10 bases between them. The germline V gene has CDR1 MGHRA and CDR2 YSYEKL. This CDR3 comprises 14 residues.

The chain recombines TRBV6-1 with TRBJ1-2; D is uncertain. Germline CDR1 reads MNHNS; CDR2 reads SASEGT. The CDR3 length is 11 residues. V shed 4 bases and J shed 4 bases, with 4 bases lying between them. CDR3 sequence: CASSGGYGYTF. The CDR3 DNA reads TGTGCCAGCAGTGGGGGCTATGGCTACACCTTC.

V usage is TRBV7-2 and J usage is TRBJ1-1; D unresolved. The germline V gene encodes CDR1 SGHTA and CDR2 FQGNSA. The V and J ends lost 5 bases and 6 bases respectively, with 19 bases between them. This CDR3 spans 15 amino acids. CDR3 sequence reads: CASSLQPTELSEAFF. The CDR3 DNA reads TGTGCCAGCAGCCTACAGCCCACAGAACTTTCTGAAGCTTTCTTT.

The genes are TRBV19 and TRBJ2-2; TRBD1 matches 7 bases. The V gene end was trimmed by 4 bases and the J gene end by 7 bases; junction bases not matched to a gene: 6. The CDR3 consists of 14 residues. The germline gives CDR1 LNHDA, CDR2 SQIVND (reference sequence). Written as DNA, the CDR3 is TGTGCCAGTAGTACCACAGGGGTCATCGGGGAGCTGTTTTTT. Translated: CASSTTGVIGELFF.

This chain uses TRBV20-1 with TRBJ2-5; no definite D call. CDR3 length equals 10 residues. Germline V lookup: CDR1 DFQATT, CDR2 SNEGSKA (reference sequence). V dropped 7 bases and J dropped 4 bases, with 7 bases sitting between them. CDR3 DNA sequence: TGCAGTGTTAGCCGAGAGACCCAGTACTTC. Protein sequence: CSVSRETQYF.